Following are 24 T cell receptor beta chains from one sample sequenced in a study of OX40 agonist ivuxolimab in advanced cancers. Measured with immunoSEQ multiplex PCR; TCRdb has only the in-frame clones, and not every one. The top ten clones hold less than 0.55% of a sample with some 80,000 clones, around 86% of them seen once. This sample comprised CD4+ or CD8+ T cells sorted from blood, obtained in a trial of the OX40 agonist ivuxolimab. The receptors were sampled from an adult with an advanced solid tumor such as melanoma, head and neck, liver or kidney cancer.

This clone has more than one count but fewer than ten. The rearrangement joins TRBV27 to TRBJ1-6; 10 bases match TRBD1. Germline CDR1 MNHEY, CDR2 SMNVEV (reference sequence). Trimming took 3 bases from V and 9 from J; bases not matched to a gene: 2. The CDR3 has 14 residues. Here the CDR3 DNA reads TGTGCCAGCAGTTTCCGGGACAGGGGTTCACCCCTCCACTTT. Protein product: CASSFRDRGSPLHF.

This clone was recorded once. This sequence joins TRBV7-2 and TRBJ1-1; 7 nucleotides match TRBD1. From germline, CDR1 is SGHTA and CDR2 FQGNSA. CDR3 length equals 16 residues. The V and J ends lost 4 bases and 0 bases, in that order; junction bases with no gene match: 8. The CDR3 region has the DNA TGTGCCAGCAGCTCCGGTGGGACAGTCATGAACACTGAAGCTTTCTTT. This encodes CASSSGGTVMNTEAFF. Filled out from reference TRBV7-2 and TRBJ1-1, the complete variable domain reads GAGVSQSPSNKVTEKGKDVELRCDPISGHTALYWYRQSLGQGLEFLIYFQGNSAPDKSGLPSDRFSAERTGGSVSTLTIQRTQQEDSAVYLCASSSGGTVMNTEAFFGQGTRLTVV.

This clone was seen a single time. The chain employs TRBV4-1 and TRBJ1-2; maybe TRBD1 (5 bases). V was pared by 1 base and J by 4 bases, with 13 bases between. Per the germline V gene, CDR1 is MGHRA and CDR2 is YSYEKL. The CDR3 extends over 15 amino acids. The CDR3 sequence: CASSQGQGFFYGYTF. The CDR3, as DNA: TGCGCCAGCAGCCAAGGTCAGGGTTTCTTCTATGGCTACACCTTC.

The table lists this clone with a few counts. This sequence joins TRBV30 and TRBJ2-3; D is perhaps TRBD2 (5 bases). Germline V CDR1 and CDR2: GTSNPN, SVGIG (reference sequence). Trimming removed 3 bases at V and 8 bases at J, with 15 bases between. There are 13 residues in the CDR3. Here the CDR3 DNA reads TGTGCCTGGAGGGGCCTAGCAAGAGGTACGCAGTATTTT. Protein product: CAWRGLARGTQYF.

V and J are TRBV20-1 and TRBJ2-7, with a tentative D call TRBD1 (6 bases). The V and J ends lost 6 bases and 9 bases respectively, with 15 bases between them. The germline V gene encodes CDR1 DFQATT and CDR2 SNEGSKA (reference sequence). This CDR3 has 11 amino acids. The CDR3 reads CSAILVDRQYF. The CDR3 coding sequence is TGCAGTGCCATTCTGGTGGACAGGCAGTACTTC.

V gene TRBV2 combines with J gene TRBJ2-7; TRBD1 aligns across 7 bases. Germline CDR1 reads SNHLY; CDR2 reads FYNNEI. V was clipped by 7 bases and J by 0 bases; unmatched bases: 6. The CDR3 contains 14 residues. CDR3 in amino acids: CASTDRELSYEQYF. CDR3 nucleotides: TGTGCCAGCACCGACAGGGAACTCTCCTACGAGCAGTACTTC. Looking up the rest from reference TRBV2 and TRBJ2-7 gives the full variable domain: EPEVTQTPSHQVTQMGQEVILRCVPISNHLYFYWYRQILGQKVEFLVSFYNNEISEKSEIFDDQFSVERPDGSNFTLKIRSTKLEDSAMYFCASTDRELSYEQYFGPGTRLTVT.

V and J are TRBV27 and TRBJ1-1, with D unresolved. Germline V gene sequence: CDR1 MNHEY, CDR2 SMNVEV (reference sequence). Trimming removed 5 bases at V and 5 bases at J, with 12 bases between. CDR3 size: 13 residues. CDR3 sequence: CASSPRPGTEAFF. CDR3 DNA: TGTGCCAGCAGTCCTAGACCCGGGACTGAAGCTTTCTTT.

CDR3 in DNA: TGCGCCAGCAGCACAGGACAGGCCGGAGAGCAGTACTTC. Its protein product is CASSTGQAGEQYF. V and J are TRBV5-1 and TRBJ2-7; 7 bases fit TRBD1. The CDR3 runs 13 residues. The V gene's germline CDR1 is SGHRS and CDR2 YFSETQ. The V segment lost 4 bases and the J segment 7 bases; nucleotides outside the gene matches: 8.

The rearrangement links TRBV18 to TRBJ2-3, with 7 bases identical to TRBD1. The V and J ends lost 6 bases and 2 bases, in that order; junction bases with no gene match: 11. The V gene's germline CDR1 is KGHSH and CDR2 LQKENI. This CDR3 is 16 amino acids long. CDR3 sequence: CASSRSGQPYTDTQYF. The CDR3 DNA reads TGTGCCAGCTCTCGTTCGGGACAGCCCTACACAGATACGCAGTATTTT.

The J gene is TRBJ2-7, the V gene TRBV7-8; TRBD2 might be the D (5 bases). Trimming left V 4 bases short and J 3 bases short, with 7 bases between. The CDR3 is made up of 12 amino acids. CDR1 is SGHVS, CDR2 FQNEAQ, per germline. The CDR3 region is CASSYGLYEQYF. As DNA, the CDR3 is TGTGCCAGCAGCTATGGACTCTACGAGCAGTACTTC.

The rearrangement links TRBV4-3 to TRBJ1-2; 7 bases are shared with TRBD1. Germline V gives CDR1 LGHNA, CDR2 YSLEER. V lost 5 bases to trimming and J lost 5 bases; unmatched junction nucleotides: 8. The CDR3 is 14 residues long. CDR3 bases: TGCGCCAGCAGCAAGGAGACAGGGAAGTATGGCTACACCTTC. This sequence encodes CASSKETGKYGYTF.

The chain is built from TRBV27 and TRBJ1-1; 7 bases line up with TRBD1. After removal of 2 bases from V and 4 bases from J, the junction contained 10 bases not matched to a gene. Germline V gives CDR1 MNHEY, CDR2 SMNVEV (reference sequence). The CDR3 contains 16 residues. The CDR3 DNA reads as TGTGCCAGCAGTTTAGAGGGGGCGAGGAGGAGCACTGAAGCTTTCTTT. Amino acids: CASSLEGARRSTEAFF.

The chain uses TRBV5-1 and TRBJ1-2; no definite D call. V lost 5 bases to trimming and J lost 4 bases, with 12 bases between them. The CDR3 has 13 residues. Germline CDR1 SGHRS, CDR2 YFSETQ. The DNA for the CDR3 is TGCGCCAGCAGTAATAGGCCCGTCTATGGCTACACCTTC. This encodes CASSNRPVYGYTF.

This clone has a single count. The chain links TRBV12-5 to TRBJ1-1, with 9 bases that match TRBD1. The CDR3 length is 16 residues. Germline lookup yields CDR1 LGHNT and CDR2 FRNRAP. V lost 3 bases and J lost 4; bases outside the gene matches: 9. The CDR3 here is CASGFGIGQGTTEAFF. CDR3 in DNA: TGTGCTAGTGGTTTCGGTATAGGACAGGGGACCACTGAAGCTTTCTTT.

The chain carries TRBV10-1 and TRBJ2-7; D might be TRBD1 or TRBD2, each matching 5 bases. The CDR3 is made up of 13 amino acids. Trimming took off 6 bases at V and 5 bases at J, with 14 bases between the two ends. The germline V gene has CDR1 WNHNN and CDR2 SYGVQD (reference sequence). The CDR3 protein is CASSRRRDHEQYF. CDR3 DNA: TGCGCCAGCAGCCGCCGCAGGGACCACGAGCAGTACTTC.

The rearrangement uses TRBV6-8 and TRBJ2-5; D call uncertain. CDR1 and CDR2 from the germline V gene are MNHGY and SAAAGT. The length of the CDR3 is 13 residues. Trimming shortened V by 8 bases and J by 0 bases, and 10 bases separated the two germline ends. This chain's CDR3 is CASDDLYQETQYF. Here the CDR3 DNA reads TGTGCCAGCGACGACCTGTACCAAGAGACCCAGTACTTC.

This chain links TRBV18 with TRBJ1-6; D may be TRBD1 (5 bases). Trimming shortened V by 3 bases and J by 8 bases, and 8 bases separated the two germline ends. In germline, CDR1 is KGHSH, CDR2 LQKENI. This CDR3 is 13 amino acids long. CDR3 bases: TGTGCCAGCTCACCGGGGCGGGATTCACCCCTCCACTTT. It translates to CASSPGRDSPLHF.

This chain uses TRBV7-2 with TRBJ2-3, with TRBD2 as a possible D gene (6 bases). The CDR3 has 13 residues. V lost 0 bases to trimming and J lost 8 bases, with 9 bases between them. Germline V lookup: CDR1 SGHTA, CDR2 FQGNSA. CDR3 sequence (DNA): TGTGCCAGCAGCTTAGCGGGGACTGTTACGCAGTATTTT. This codes for CASSLAGTVTQYF.

This clone has more than one count but fewer than ten. The CDR3: CASREVSAGNEQFF. As DNA, the CDR3 is TGTGCCAGTAGGGAAGTATCAGCCGGCAATGAGCAGTTCTTC. This chain uses TRBV19 with TRBJ2-1; D gene ambiguous. CDR1 is LNHDA, CDR2 SQIVND, per germline (reference sequence). The V gene lost 6 bases and the J gene lost 6 bases, with 15 bases spanning the gap. CDR3 length: 14 residues.

J is TRBJ2-5 and V is TRBV27; 8 bases map to TRBD2. Per the germline V gene, CDR1 is MNHEY and CDR2 is SMNVEV (reference sequence). V gave up 5 bases and J gave up 3 bases; unmatched junction bases: 11. This CDR3 spans 16 amino acids. CDR3 residues: CASSPHPGGFKETQYF. Written as DNA, the CDR3 is TGTGCCAGCAGTCCCCACCCGGGGGGGTTTAAAGAGACCCAGTACTTC.

This clone was counted only a few times. The chain combines TRBV30 with TRBJ1-2, with 9 bases fitting TRBD1. Losses at the gene ends were 4 bases for V and 8 bases for J; bases not matched to a gene: 8. The CDR3 covers 13 residues. Germline loops: CDR1 GTSNPN, CDR2 SVGIG (reference sequence). The CDR3 is CAWTPQGAQGYTF. The CDR3 DNA sequence: TGTGCCTGGACTCCACAGGGGGCGCAAGGCTACACCTTC.

DNA for the CDR3: TGTGCCACCAGCAGAGACCTTAGTGGGTCAGATACGCAGTATTTT. Protein product: CATSRDLSGSDTQYF. This chain joins TRBV15 and TRBJ2-3, with unresolved D. Germline V lookup: CDR1 LNHNV, CDR2 YYDKDF (reference sequence). Between the trimmed V and J ends, which lost 0 bases and 4 bases, there was a span of 11 bases. This CDR3 is 15 amino acids long.

The V gene is TRBV2, the J gene TRBJ1-2; weak D call: TRBD1 (5 bases). This CDR3 is 14 amino acids long. Germline CDR1 reads SNHLY; CDR2 reads FYNNEI. Trimming shortened V by 7 bases and J by 0 bases, and 12 bases separated the two germline ends. This CDR3 reads CASTGDPPNYGYTF. The CDR3 DNA reads as TGTGCCAGCACGGGGGACCCACCTAACTATGGCTACACCTTC.

The chain recombines TRBV4-3 with TRBJ2-3; D perhaps matches TRBD1 (5 bases). This CDR3 comprises 15 residues. Germline V gene sequence: CDR1 LGHNA, CDR2 YSLEER. V lost 2 bases, J lost 1 base, and 10 bases lay in between. The CDR3 sequence: CASSQQARGTDTQYF. CDR3 nucleotide sequence: TGCGCCAGCAGCCAACAGGCCAGGGGCACAGATACGCAGTATTTT.